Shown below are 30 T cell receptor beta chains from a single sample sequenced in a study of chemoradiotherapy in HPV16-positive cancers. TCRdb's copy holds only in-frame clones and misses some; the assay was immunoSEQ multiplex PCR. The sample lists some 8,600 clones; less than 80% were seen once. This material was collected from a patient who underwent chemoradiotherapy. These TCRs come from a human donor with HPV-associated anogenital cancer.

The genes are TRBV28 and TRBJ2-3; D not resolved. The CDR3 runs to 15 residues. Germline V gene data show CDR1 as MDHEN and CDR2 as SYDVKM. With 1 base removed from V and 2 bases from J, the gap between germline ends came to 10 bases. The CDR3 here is CASSLSRPSTDTQYF. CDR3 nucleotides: TGTGCCAGCAGTTTATCGCGCCCGTCCACAGATACGCAGTATTTT.

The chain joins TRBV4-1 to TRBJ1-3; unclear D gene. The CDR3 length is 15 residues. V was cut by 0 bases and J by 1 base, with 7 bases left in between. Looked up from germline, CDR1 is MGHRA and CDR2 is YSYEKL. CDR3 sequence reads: CASSQDRASGNTIYF. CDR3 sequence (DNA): TGCGCCAGCAGCCAAGATAGGGCGTCTGGAAACACCATATATTTT.

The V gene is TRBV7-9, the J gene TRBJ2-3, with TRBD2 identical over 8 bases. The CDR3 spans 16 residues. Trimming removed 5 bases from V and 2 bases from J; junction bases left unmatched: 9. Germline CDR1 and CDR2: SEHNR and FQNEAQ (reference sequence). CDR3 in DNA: TGTGCCAGCAGCCCCCCTGGCGGGGGGCTCACAGATACGCAGTATTTT. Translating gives CASSPPGGGLTDTQYF.

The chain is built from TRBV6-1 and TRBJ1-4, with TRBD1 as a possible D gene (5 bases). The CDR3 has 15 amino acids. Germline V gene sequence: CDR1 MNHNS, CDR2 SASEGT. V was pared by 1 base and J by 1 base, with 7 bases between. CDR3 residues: CASSEVGGTNEKLFF. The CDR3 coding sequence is TGTGCCAGCAGTGAAGTGGGGGGAACTAATGAAAAACTGTTTTTT.

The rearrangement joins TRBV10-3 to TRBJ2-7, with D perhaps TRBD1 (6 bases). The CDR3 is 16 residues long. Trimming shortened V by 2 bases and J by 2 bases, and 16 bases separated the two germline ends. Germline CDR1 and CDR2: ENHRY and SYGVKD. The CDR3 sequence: CAISEMLQGKAYEQYF. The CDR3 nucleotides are TGTGCCATCAGTGAGATGCTACAGGGAAAGGCCTACGAGCAGTACTTC.

The CDR3 spells CASSSAYSYNEQFF. The CDR3 coding sequence is TGTGCCAGTAGTAGCGCCTACTCCTACAATGAGCAGTTCTTC. The chain couples TRBV19 to TRBJ2-1; D remains unclear. The V end was cut by 4 bases, the J end by 0 bases, with 7 bases between. CDR3 length: 14 amino acids. Germline lookup yields CDR1 LNHDA and CDR2 SQIVND (reference sequence).

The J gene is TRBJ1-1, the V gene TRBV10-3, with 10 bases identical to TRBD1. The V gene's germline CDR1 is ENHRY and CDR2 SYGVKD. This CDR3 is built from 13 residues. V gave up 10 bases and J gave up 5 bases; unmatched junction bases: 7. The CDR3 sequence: CATEDRGGTEAFF. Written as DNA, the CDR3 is TGTGCCACCGAGGACAGGGGGGGAACTGAAGCTTTCTTT.

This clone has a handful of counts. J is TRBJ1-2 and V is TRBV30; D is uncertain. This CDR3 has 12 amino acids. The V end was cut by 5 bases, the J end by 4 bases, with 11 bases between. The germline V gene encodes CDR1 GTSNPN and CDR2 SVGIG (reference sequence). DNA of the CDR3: TGTGCCTGGGCGTTGCAGTTCTATGGCTACACCTTC. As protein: CAWALQFYGYTF.

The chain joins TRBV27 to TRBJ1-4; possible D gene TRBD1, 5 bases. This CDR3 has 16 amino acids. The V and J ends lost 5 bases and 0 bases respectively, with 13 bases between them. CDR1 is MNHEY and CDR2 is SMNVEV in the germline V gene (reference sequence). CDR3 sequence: CASSALGLSTNEKLFF. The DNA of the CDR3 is TGTGCCAGCAGTGCACTGGGACTATCAACTAATGAAAAACTGTTTTTT.

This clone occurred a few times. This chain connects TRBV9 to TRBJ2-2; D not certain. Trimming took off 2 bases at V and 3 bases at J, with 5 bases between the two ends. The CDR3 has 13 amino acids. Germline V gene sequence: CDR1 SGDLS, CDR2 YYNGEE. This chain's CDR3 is CASSVAYTGELFF. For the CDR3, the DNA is TGTGCCAGCAGCGTCGCCTACACCGGGGAGCTGTTTTTT.

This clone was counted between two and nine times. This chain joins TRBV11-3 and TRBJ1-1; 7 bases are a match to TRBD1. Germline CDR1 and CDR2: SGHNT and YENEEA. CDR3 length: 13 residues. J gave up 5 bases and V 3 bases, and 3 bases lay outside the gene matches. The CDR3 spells CASSLQGGTEAFF. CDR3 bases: TGTGCCAGCAGCTTGCAGGGGGGGACTGAAGCTTTCTTT.

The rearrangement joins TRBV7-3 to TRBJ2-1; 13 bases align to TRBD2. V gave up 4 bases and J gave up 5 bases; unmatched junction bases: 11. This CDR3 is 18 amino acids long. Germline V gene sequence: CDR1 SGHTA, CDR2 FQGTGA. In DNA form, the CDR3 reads TGTGCCAGCAGCTCTCGGACTAGCGGGAGCCCCCATGACAATGAGCAGTTCTTC. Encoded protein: CASSSRTSGSPHDNEQFF.

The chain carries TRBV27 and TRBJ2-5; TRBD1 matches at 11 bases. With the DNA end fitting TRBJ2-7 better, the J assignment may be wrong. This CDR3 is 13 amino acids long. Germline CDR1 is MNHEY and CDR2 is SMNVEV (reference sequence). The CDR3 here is CASRGQGAYEQYF. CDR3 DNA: TGTGCCAGCCGTGGACAGGGGGCTTACGAGCAGTACTTC.

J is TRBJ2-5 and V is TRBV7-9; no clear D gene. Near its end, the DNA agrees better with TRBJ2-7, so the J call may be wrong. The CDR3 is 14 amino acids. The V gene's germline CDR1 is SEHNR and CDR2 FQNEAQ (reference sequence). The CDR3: CASSSSADPYEQYF. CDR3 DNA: TGTGCCAGCAGCTCAAGCGCCGACCCCTACGAGCAGTACTTC.

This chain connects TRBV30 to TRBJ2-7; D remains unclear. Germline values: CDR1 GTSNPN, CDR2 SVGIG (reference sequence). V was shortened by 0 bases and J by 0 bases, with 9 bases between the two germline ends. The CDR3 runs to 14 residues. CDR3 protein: CAWSVAFSSYEQYF. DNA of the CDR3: TGTGCCTGGAGTGTAGCGTTCAGCTCCTACGAGCAGTACTTC.

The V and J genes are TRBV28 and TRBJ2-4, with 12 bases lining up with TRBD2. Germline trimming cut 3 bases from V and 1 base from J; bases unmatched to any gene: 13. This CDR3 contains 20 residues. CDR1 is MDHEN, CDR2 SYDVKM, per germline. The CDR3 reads CASSFPRPSGRAQAKNIQYF. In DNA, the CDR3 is TGTGCCAGCAGTTTCCCTCGGCCTAGCGGGAGGGCCCAGGCCAAAAACATTCAGTACTTC. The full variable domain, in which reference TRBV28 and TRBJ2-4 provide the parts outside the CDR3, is DVKVTQSSRYLVKRTGEKVFLECVQDMDHENMFWYRQDPGLGLRLIYFSYDVKMKEKGDIPEGYSVSREKKERFSLILESASTNQTSMYLCASSFPRPSGRAQAKNIQYFGAGTRLSVL.

Here the CDR3 DNA reads TGCAGTGCTCCCCTCATGGACACCATATATTTT. Translation gives CSAPLMDTIYF. The chain couples TRBV20-1 to TRBJ1-3; D is unclear. The CDR3 spans 11 residues. Germline V gives CDR1 DFQATT, CDR2 SNEGSKA (reference sequence). V gave up 5 bases and J gave up 8 bases, with 10 bases separating them.

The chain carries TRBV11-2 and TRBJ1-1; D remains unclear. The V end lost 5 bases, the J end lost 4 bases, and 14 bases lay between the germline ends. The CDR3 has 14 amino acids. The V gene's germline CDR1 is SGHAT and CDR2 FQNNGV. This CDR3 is CASSLNIGSTEAFF. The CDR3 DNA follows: TGTGCCAGCAGCCTAAACATAGGGAGCACTGAAGCTTTCTTT.

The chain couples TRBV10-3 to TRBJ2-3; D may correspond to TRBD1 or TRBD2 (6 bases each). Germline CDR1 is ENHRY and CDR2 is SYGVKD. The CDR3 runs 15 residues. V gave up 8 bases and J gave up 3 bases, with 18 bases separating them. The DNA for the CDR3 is TGTGCCATCCGGGGGCAGGGAAGGGAGACAGATACGCAGTATTTT. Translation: CAIRGQGRETDTQYF.

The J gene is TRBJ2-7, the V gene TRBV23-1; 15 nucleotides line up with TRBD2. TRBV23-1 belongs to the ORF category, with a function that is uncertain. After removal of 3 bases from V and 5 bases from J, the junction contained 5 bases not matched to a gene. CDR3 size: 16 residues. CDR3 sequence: CASSHPGTSGRNEQYF. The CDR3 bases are TGCGCCAGCAGTCACCCCGGGACTAGCGGGAGGAACGAGCAGTACTTC.

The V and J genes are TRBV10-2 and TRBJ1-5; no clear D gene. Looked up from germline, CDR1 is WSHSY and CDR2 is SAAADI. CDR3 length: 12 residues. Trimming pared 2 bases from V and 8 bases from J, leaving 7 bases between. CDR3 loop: CASSEGVKPQHF. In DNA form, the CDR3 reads TGCGCCAGCAGTGAGGGGGTGAAGCCCCAGCATTTT.

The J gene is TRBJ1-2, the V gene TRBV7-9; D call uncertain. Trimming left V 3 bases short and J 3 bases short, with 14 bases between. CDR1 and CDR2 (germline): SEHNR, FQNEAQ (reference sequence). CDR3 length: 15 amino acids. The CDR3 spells CASSLSGFTDYGYTF. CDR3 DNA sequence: TGTGCCAGCAGCTTGTCGGGTTTCACGGACTATGGCTACACCTTC.

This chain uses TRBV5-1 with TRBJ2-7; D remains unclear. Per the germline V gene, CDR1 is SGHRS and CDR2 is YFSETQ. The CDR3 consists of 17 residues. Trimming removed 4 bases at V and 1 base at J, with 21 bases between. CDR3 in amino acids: CASSSKVGSSPSYEQYF. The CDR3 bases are TGCGCCAGCAGCAGTAAGGTTGGCTCTTCGCCTTCCTACGAGCAGTACTTC.

Here the CDR3 DNA reads TGTGCCAGTAGTACATTAAGAAAATCCCAGCATTTT. Translating gives CASSTLRKSQHF. The rearrangement uses TRBV19 and TRBJ1-5; D gene ambiguous. CDR3 length: 12 amino acids. Trimming removed 4 bases from V and 11 bases from J, with 12 bases in between. CDR1 and CDR2 (germline): LNHDA, SQIVND (reference sequence).

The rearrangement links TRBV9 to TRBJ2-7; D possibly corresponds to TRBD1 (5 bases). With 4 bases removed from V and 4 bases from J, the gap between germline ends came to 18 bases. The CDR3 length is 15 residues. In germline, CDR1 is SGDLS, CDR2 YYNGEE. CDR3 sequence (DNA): TGTGCCAGCAGCAGACAGTATGGAAAGGGGTACGAGCAGTACTTC. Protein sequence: CASSRQYGKGYEQYF.

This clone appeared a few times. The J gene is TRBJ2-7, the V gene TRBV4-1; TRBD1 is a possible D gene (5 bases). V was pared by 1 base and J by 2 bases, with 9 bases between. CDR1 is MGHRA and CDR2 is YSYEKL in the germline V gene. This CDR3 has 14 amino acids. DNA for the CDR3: TGCGCCAGCAGCCAAGTGACAGAGGCCTACGAGCAGTACTTC. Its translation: CASSQVTEAYEQYF.

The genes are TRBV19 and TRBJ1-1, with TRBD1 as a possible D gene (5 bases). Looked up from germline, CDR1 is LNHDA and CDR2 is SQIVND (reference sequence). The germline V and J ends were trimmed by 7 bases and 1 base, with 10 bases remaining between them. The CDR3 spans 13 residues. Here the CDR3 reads CASKRDRNTEAFF. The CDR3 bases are TGTGCCAGTAAACGAGACAGGAACACTGAAGCTTTCTTT.

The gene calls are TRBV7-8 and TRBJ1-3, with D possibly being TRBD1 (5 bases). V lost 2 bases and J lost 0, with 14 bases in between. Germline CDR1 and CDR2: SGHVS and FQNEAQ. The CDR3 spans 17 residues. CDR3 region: CASSLTGTTSSGNTIYF. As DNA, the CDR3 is TGTGCCAGCAGCTTAACCGGGACGACGAGCTCTGGAAACACCATATATTTT.

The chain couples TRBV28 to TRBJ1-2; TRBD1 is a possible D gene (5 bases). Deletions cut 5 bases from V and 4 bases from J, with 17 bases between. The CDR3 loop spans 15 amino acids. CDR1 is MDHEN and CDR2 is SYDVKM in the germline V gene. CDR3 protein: CASSGEGVLVYGYTF. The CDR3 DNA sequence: TGTGCCAGCAGTGGGGAAGGGGTCCTCGTCTATGGCTACACCTTC.

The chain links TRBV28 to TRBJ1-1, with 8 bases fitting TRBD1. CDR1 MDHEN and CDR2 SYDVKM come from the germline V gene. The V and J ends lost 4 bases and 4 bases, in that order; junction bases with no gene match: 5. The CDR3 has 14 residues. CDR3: CASSSADRGTEAFF. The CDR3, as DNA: TGTGCCAGCAGTTCCGCCGACAGGGGCACTGAAGCTTTCTTT. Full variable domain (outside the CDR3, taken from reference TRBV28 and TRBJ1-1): DVKVTQSSRYLVKRTGEKVFLECVQDMDHENMFWYRQDPGLGLRLIYFSYDVKMKEKGDIPEGYSVSREKKERFSLILESASTNQTSMYLCASSSADRGTEAFFGQGTRLTVV.